The TCR beta chain under discussion was sequenced for a study of T cell repertoires in cytomegalovirus infection. Across the whole study: In public TCR beta signatures, there were indications of both CMV infection and matching HLA type.

This clonotype was seen more than once but under ten times. Antigen: not known. TCRdb called the reads again in MiXCR, with one record for every CDR3 protein. The repertoire holds 680,000 or so distinct CDR3 sequences, with under 40% as singletons. Study outcomes and limitations: CMV-specific HLA-C-restricted TCR beta clonotypes dominated the ex vivo response. Carriage of CMV together with the relevant HLA was identifiable through cumulative public TCR beta family frequency.

Material: PBMCs. The TCR was taken from a human donor in good health (CMV status not recorded). Some clones in this sample may be carry-over from other donors' samples.

This CDR3 reads CASSSVNYGYTF. The CDR3 DNA reads as TGTGCCAGCAGTTCAGTGAATTATGGCTACACCTTC. The chain combines TRBV12-3 or TRBV12-4 with TRBJ1-2; unclear D gene. The CDR3 extends over 12 amino acids. V was trimmed by 4 bases and J by 5 bases, leaving 8 bases between them.